The rows below give T cell receptor beta chains drawn from one sample of a study of control samples from healthy donors and cancer patients. The protocol was immunoSEQ multiplex PCR, while the TCRdb copy is restricted to in-frame clones and leaves out a portion. The data show 130,000 or so clones, roughly 90% seen once. Sequencing input: blood. Source of these receptors: a woman between 45 and 65 years old in good health. CDR3s include the opening cysteine and the closing phenylalanine or tryptophan. Fields, in order: J gene, D gene, V gene, clone size, CDR3 protein, CDR3 DNA. The D gene is left open where the match is weak. Part of the rows lack a size; the others show once, few, many or a class for expanded clones.

TRBJ2-5	.	TRBV11-2	once	CASSLDGRGQETQYF	TGTGCCAGCAGCTTAGACGGGCGGGGCCAAGAGACCCAGTACTTC
TRBJ2-1	.	TRBV11-2	.	CASSQAWARSYNEQFF	TGTGCCAGCAGCCAGGCGTGGGCCCGCTCCTACAATGAGCAGTTCTTC
TRBJ2-3	.	TRBV6-6	.	CASSSTDTQYF	TGTGCCAGCAGCAGCACAGATACGCAGTATTTT
TRBJ1-5	.	TRBV30	.	CAWSPDSNQPQHF	TGTGCCTGGAGTCCGGATAGCAATCAGCCCCAGCATTTT
TRBJ1-2	.	TRBV6-5	.	CASRDSLANYGYTF	TGTGCCAGCAGAGACAGCTTAGCTAACTATGGCTACACCTTC
TRBJ1-5	.	TRBV6-6	.	CASSTGSLGNQPQHF	TGTGCCAGCAGCACCGGGAGTTTGGGCAATCAGCCCCAGCATTTT
TRBJ2-3	.	TRBV27	.	CASSLRGSVGQYF	TGTGCCAGCAGTTTAAGGGGGAGTGTTGGGCAGTATTTT
TRBJ1-5	.	TRBV15	.	CATRNAGGNQPQHF	TGTGCCACACGAAATGCGGGTGGCAATCAGCCCCAGCATTTT
TRBJ2-2	TRBD1	TRBV5-1	.	CASSARTGDTGELFF	TGCGCCAGCAGCGCCCGGACAGGGGACACCGGGGAGCTGTTTTTT
TRBJ2-7	.	TRBV18	.	CASSVSRGENSYEQYF	TGTGCCAGCTCAGTTTCAAGGGGGGAAAATTCCTACGAGCAGTACTTC
TRBJ1-5	.	TRBV11-2	.	CASSLYSEQPQHF	TGTGCCAGCAGCTTATACTCTGAGCAGCCCCAGCATTTT
TRBJ1-5	TRBD1	TRBV19	.	CASSIGGQGFGQPQHF	TGTGCCAGTAGTATAGGGGGACAGGGTTTCGGCCAGCCCCAGCATTTT
TRBJ1-2	.	TRBV7-9	.	CASSSRGDGYTF	TGTGCCAGCAGTTCCAGGGGAGACGGCTACACCTTC
TRBJ1-6	.	TRBV5-5	.	CASSLGRAPLHF	TGTGCCAGCAGCTTAGGTCGGGCACCCCTCCACTTT
TRBJ1-1	TRBD1	TRBV11-2	.	CASSSTGVTEAFF	TGTGCCAGCAGCTCCACAGGGGTCACTGAAGCTTTCTTT
TRBJ2-7	.	TRBV10-2	.	CASSAGLFYEQYF	TGCGCCAGCAGTGCTGGACTTTTTTACGAGCAGTACTTC
TRBJ2-7	TRBD1	TRBV15	.	CATSSSRAGTGSYEQYF	TGTGCCACCAGCAGCTCTAGAGCCGGGACAGGATCCTACGAGCAGTACTTC
TRBJ1-5	.	TRBV12-5	.	CASGPPGLKIGSNQPQHF	TGTGCTAGTGGTCCCCCGGGACTCAAGATCGGGAGCAATCAGCCCCAGCATTTT
TRBJ1-3	.	TRBV19	.	CASSTQSSGNTIYF	TGTGCCAGTAGTACCCAGAGCTCTGGAAACACCATATATTTT
TRBJ1-5	.	TRBV10-2	.	CASRAGNQPQHF	TGCGCCAGCAGGGCAGGGAATCAGCCCCAGCATTTT
TRBJ1-1	.	TRBV2	.	CASVVGIIHTEAFF	TGTGCCAGCGTGGTCGGTATTATACACACTGAAGCTTTCTTT
TRBJ2-5	.	TRBV28	.	CASNPPRQETQYF	TGTGCCAGCAACCCTCCTCGGCAAGAGACCCAGTACTTC
TRBJ1-1	.	TRBV5-4	.	CASSLGLGETEAFF	TGTGCCAGCAGCTTGGGTCTGGGAGAAACTGAAGCTTTCTTT
TRBJ2-1	TRBD1	TRBV2	.	CASSEGGWVTGDNEQFF	TGTGCCAGCAGTGAAGGGGGGTGGGTGACAGGGGACAATGAGCAGTTCTTC
TRBJ1-4	TRBD1	TRBV5-1	.	CASSLGQSGGELFF	TGCGCCAGCAGCTTGGGGCAATCAGGGGGCGAACTGTTTTTT
TRBJ2-7	.	TRBV7-9	few	CASSYGQTGSEQYF	TGTGCCAGCAGCTACGGACAAACAGGTTCCGAGCAGTACTTC
TRBJ2-1	.	TRBV28	.	CASSLRGEQFF	TGTGCCAGCAGTTTACGTGGTGAGCAGTTCTTC
TRBJ2-7	TRBD1	TRBV5-1	.	CASSGQGRSYEQYF	TGCGCCAGCTCGGGACAGGGAAGATCCTACGAGCAGTACTTC
TRBJ1-1	TRBD1	TRBV18	.	CASSPLTGDAFF	TGTGCCAGCTCACCACTGACAGGGGACGCTTTCTTT
TRBJ2-5	TRBD2	TRBV24-1	.	CATISEGVAGAKETQYF	TGTGCCACCATCTCGGAGGGGGTAGCGGGAGCCAAAGAGACCCAGTACTTC
TRBJ1-2	.	TRBV6-5	.	CASKLGVNYGYTF	TGTGCCAGCAAGCTGGGAGTTAACTATGGCTACACCTTC
TRBJ2-3	TRBD2	TRBV19	.	CASRPKAGETDTQYF	TGTGCCAGTAGACCCAAAGCGGGAGAGACAGATACGCAGTATTTT
TRBJ2-5	TRBD1	TRBV11-2	.	CASSPVVGQGNQETQYF	TGTGCCAGCAGCCCAGTAGTGGGACAGGGGAACCAAGAGACCCAGTACTTC
TRBJ1-1	.	TRBV6-4	.	CASSDSGGVEAFF	TGTGCCAGCAGTGACAGTGGGGGGGTTGAAGCTTTCTTT
TRBJ2-2	.	TRBV6-1	.	CASSEVLGTINTGELFF	TGTGCCAGCAGTGAAGTCCTCGGGACCATCAACACCGGGGAGCTGTTTTTT
TRBJ1-2	.	TRBV30	.	CAWSSPGAGSLLGGYTF	TGTGCCTGGAGCTCCCCCGGGGCCGGGTCCCTTTTGGGTGGCTACACCTTC
TRBJ2-4	.	TRBV6-5	.	CAIADLGLAKNIQYF	TGTGCCATCGCGGACCTCGGACTAGCCAAAAACATTCAGTACTTC
TRBJ1-5	.	TRBV18	.	CASSPDRSNQPQHF	TGTGCCAGCTCACCTGACCGGAGCAATCAGCCCCAGCATTTT
TRBJ1-6	.	TRBV4-2	once	CASSQDPGGSNSPLHF	TGTGCCAGCAGCCAAGATCCCGGCGGCTCGAATTCACCCCTCCACTTT
TRBJ2-5	.	TRBV19	few	CASSIGNRAGETQYF	TGTGCCAGTAGTATAGGAAACAGGGCTGGGGAGACCCAGTACTTC
TRBJ1-2	TRBD1	TRBV11-2	.	CASSLRGVKGADYGYTF	TGTGCCAGCAGCTTACGTGGGGTCAAGGGGGCTGACTATGGCTACACCTTC
TRBJ2-6	.	TRBV18	.	CASSPLGQVSSGANVLTF	TGTGCCAGCTCACCACTCGGCCAGGTTTCCTCTGGGGCCAACGTCCTGACTTTC
TRBJ1-2	.	TRBV7-2	.	CASSHGPDLNYGYTF	TGTGCCAGCAGCCACGGACCAGACCTAAACTATGGCTACACCTTC
TRBJ1-4	.	TRBV25-1	once	CASSELFLGSVF	TGTGCCAGCAGTGAACTCTTTCTTGGTTCTGTTTTT
TRBJ1-2	TRBD1	TRBV27	.	CASSLSGQSRYTF	TGTGCCAGCAGTTTATCGGGACAGTCCCGCTACACCTTC
TRBJ2-1	.	TRBV5-6	once	CASSFTGFDEQFF	TGTGCCAGCAGTTTTACAGGGTTTGATGAGCAGTTCTTC
TRBJ1-2	.	TRBV4-1	.	CASSQDQGRGYGYTF	TGCGCCAGCAGCCAAGATCAGGGGCGGGGCTATGGCTACACCTTC
TRBJ1-1	.	TRBV6-6	.	CASSFRGNTEAFF	TGTGCCAGCAGTTTTAGGGGGAACACTGAAGCTTTCTTT
TRBJ2-2	.	TRBV14	.	CASSHPGWRTTGELFF	TGTGCCAGCAGCCATCCAGGGTGGAGAACGACCGGGGAGCTGTTTTTT
TRBJ1-3	.	TRBV14	.	CASSQGGGTGNTIYF	TGTGCCAGCAGCCAAGGCGGAGGAACTGGAAACACCATATATTTT
TRBJ2-3	TRBD1	TRBV9	.	CASSETTGSTTDTQYF	TGTGCCAGCAGCGAGACGACAGGGTCGACCACAGATACGCAGTATTTT
TRBJ2-5	.	TRBV7-9	.	CASSLVPGDSQETQYF	TGTGCCAGCAGCTTAGTTCCGGGAGATAGCCAAGAGACCCAGTACTTC
TRBJ1-3	.	TRBV18	.	CASSPGTESSGNTIYF	TGTGCCAGCTCACCAGGGACCGAGAGCTCTGGAAACACCATATATTTT
TRBJ1-2	TRBD1	TRBV6-4	.	CAREDRGRGYTF	TGTGCCAGGGAAGACAGGGGGAGAGGCTACACCTTC
TRBJ1-2	TRBD1	TRBV5-5	.	CASSSGDRTAYGYTF	TGTGCCAGCAGCTCTGGGGACAGGACGGCTTATGGCTACACCTTC
TRBJ1-4	.	TRBV7-9	.	CASSLAQGYKTNEKLFF	TGTGCCAGCAGCTTAGCGCAGGGTTATAAAACTAATGAAAAACTGTTTTTT
TRBJ1-3	.	TRBV5-5	.	CASSAGHGGNTIYF	TGTGCCAGCAGCGCGGGCCACGGGGGAAACACCATATATTTT
TRBJ2-3	TRBD2	TRBV9	.	CASSVVGRAAGDTQYF	TGTGCCAGCAGCGTAGTCGGGAGGGCCGCAGGAGATACGCAGTATTTT
TRBJ2-3	.	TRBV6-4	.	CASSELCKPPNSDTQYF	TGTGCCAGCAGTGAGTTGTGCAAACCCCCAAATTCAGATACGCAGTATTTT
TRBJ1-4	.	TRBV25-1	.	CASSQASAGTEKLFF	TGTGCCAGCAGTCAGGCGAGTGCCGGGACAGAAAAACTGTTTTTT